This T cell receptor (beta chain) was obtained from a study of T cell repertoires in cytomegalovirus infection. Study outcomes and limitations: The ex vivo response showed dominance by HLA-C-restricted CMV-specific TCR beta clonotypes. Cumulated frequencies of public TCR beta families served to identify carriers of CMV plus the relevant HLA.

The table lists this clonotype with many counts. The antigen is undetermined. TCRdb passed the reads through MiXCR, listing each CDR3 protein once. There are fewer than 300,000 distinct CDR3 sequences in the sample; about 23% occur only once, and about 15% lies in the top ten. V lost 5 bases, J lost 0 bases, and 16 bases stayed unmatched. The CDR3 extends over 19 amino acids. Per germline, CDR1 SGHTA and CDR2 FQGNSA. The receptor's source is a human donor in good health (CMV status not recorded). Some clones in this sample may be carry-over from other donors' samples. The J gene is TRBJ2-4, the V gene TRBV7-2, with 7 bases identical to TRBD2. Source material: PBMCs. CDR3: CASSPRAGSGELAKNIQYF. DNA for the CDR3: TGTGCCAGCAGCCCCCGCGCCGGCAGCGGGGAACTAGCCAAAAACATTCAGTACTTC.